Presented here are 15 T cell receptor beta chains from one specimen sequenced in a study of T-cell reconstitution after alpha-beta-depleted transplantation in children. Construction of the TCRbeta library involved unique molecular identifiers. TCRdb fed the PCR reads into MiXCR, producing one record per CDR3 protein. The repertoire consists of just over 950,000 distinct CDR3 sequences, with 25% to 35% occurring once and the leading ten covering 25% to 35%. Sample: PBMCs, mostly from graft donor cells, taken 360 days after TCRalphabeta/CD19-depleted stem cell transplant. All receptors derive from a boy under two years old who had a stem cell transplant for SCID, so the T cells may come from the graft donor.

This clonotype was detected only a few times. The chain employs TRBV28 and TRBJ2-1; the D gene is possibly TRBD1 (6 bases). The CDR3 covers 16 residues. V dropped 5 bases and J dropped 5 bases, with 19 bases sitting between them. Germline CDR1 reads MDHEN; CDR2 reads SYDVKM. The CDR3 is CASSPTYSGANNEQFF. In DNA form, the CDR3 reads TGTGCCAGCAGTCCTACGTACTCAGGGGCCAACAATGAGCAGTTCTTC.

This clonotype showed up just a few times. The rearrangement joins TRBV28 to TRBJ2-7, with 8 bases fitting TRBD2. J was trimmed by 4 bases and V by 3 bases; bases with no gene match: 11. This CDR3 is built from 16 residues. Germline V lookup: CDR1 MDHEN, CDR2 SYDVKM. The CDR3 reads CASSFVESAGEYEQYF. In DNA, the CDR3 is TGTGCCAGCAGTTTCGTTGAGTCAGCGGGAGAATACGAGCAGTACTTC.

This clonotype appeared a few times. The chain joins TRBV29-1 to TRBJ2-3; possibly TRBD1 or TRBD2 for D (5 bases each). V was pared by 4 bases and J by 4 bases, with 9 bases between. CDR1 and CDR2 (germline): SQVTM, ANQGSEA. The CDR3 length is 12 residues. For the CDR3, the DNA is TGCAGCGTTGTGAGGGGTTCAGATACGCAGTATTTT. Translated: CSVVRGSDTQYF.

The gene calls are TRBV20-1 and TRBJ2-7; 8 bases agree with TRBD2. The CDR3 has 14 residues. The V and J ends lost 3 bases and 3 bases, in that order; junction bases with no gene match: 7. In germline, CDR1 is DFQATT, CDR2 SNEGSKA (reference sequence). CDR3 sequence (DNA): TGCAGTGCTAGTCACAACCGGGGGGGCTACGAGCAGTACTTC. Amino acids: CSASHNRGGYEQYF.

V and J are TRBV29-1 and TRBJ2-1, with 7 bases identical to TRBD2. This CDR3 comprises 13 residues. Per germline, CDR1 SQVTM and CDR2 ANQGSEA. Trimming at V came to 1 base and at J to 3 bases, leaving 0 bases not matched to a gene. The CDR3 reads CSVEAGGYNEQFF. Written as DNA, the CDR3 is TGCAGCGTTGAAGCGGGGGGCTACAATGAGCAGTTCTTC.

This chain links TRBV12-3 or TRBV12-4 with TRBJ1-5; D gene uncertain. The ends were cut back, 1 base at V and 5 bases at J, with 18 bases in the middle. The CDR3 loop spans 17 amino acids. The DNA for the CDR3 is TGTGCCAGCAGTTTAGGCCGTTTAGGGAAGGGATATCAGCCCCAGCATTTT. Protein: CASSLGRLGKGYQPQHF.

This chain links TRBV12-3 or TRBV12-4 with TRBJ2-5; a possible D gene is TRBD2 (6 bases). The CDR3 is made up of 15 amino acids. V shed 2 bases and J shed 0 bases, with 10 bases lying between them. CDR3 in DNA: TGTGCCAGCAGTTTAAAGTGGGGGGACCAAGAGACCCAGTACTTC. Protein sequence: CASSLKWGDQETQYF.

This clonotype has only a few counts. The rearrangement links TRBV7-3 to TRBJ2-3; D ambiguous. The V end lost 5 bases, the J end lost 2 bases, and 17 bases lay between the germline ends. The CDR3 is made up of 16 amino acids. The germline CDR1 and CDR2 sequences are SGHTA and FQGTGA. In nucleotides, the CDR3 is TGTGCCAGCAGCCCCTACATAGTAGCCACCACAGATACGCAGTATTTT. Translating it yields CASSPYIVATTDTQYF.

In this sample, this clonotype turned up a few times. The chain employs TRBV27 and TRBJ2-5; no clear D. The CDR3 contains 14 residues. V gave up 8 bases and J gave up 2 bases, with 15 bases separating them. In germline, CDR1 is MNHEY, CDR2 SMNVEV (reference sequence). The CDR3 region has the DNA TGTGCCAGCTCGGGCGTCTATCTTCAAGAGACCCAGTACTTC. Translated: CASSGVYLQETQYF.

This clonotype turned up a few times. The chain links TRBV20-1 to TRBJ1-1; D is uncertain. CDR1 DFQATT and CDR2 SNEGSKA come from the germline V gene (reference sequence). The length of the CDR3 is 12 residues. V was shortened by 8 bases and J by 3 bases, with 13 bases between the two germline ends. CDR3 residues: CSSREEYTEAFF. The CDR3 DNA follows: TGCAGTTCCCGGGAGGAGTACACTGAAGCTTTCTTT.

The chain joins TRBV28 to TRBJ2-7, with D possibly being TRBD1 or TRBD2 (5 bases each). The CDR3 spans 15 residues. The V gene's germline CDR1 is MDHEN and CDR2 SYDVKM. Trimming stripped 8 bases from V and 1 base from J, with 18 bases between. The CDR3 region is CASHPEGKGSYEQYF. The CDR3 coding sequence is TGTGCCAGCCACCCTGAGGGTAAGGGGTCCTACGAGCAGTACTTC.

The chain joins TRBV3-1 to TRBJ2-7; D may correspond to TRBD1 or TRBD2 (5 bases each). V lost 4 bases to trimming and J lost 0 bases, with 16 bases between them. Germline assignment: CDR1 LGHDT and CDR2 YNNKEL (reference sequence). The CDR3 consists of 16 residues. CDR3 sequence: CASSPPGPRLSYEQYF. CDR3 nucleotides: TGTGCCAGCAGCCCTCCGGGACCGCGGCTCTCCTACGAGCAGTACTTC.

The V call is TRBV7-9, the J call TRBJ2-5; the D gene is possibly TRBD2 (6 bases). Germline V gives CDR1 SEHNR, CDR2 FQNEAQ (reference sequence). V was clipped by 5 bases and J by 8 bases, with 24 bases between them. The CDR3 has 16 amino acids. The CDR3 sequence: CASSPGVDYAFGTQYF. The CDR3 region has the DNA TGTGCCAGCAGCCCGGGGGTCGACTATGCCTTCGGAACCCAGTACTTC. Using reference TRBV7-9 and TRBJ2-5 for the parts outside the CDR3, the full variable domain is DTGVSQNPRHKITKRGQNVTFRCDPISEHNRLYWYRQTLGQGPEFLTYFQNEAQLEKSRLLSDRFSAERPKGSFSTLEIQRTEQGDSAMYLCASSPGVDYAFGTQYFGPGTRLLVL.

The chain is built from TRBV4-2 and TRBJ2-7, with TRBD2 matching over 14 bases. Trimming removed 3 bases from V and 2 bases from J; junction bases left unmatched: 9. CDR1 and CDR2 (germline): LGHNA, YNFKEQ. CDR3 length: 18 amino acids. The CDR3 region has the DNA TGTGCCAGCAGCCACGGGACTAGCGGGGGTTTAACCGCCTACGAGCAGTACTTC. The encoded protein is CASSHGTSGGLTAYEQYF.

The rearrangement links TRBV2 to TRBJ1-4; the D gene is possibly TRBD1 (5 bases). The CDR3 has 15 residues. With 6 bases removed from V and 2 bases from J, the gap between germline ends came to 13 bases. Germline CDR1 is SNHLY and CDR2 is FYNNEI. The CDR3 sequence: CASRDNGATNEKLFF. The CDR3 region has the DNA TGTGCCAGCAGGGACAACGGGGCTACTAATGAAAAACTGTTTTTT.